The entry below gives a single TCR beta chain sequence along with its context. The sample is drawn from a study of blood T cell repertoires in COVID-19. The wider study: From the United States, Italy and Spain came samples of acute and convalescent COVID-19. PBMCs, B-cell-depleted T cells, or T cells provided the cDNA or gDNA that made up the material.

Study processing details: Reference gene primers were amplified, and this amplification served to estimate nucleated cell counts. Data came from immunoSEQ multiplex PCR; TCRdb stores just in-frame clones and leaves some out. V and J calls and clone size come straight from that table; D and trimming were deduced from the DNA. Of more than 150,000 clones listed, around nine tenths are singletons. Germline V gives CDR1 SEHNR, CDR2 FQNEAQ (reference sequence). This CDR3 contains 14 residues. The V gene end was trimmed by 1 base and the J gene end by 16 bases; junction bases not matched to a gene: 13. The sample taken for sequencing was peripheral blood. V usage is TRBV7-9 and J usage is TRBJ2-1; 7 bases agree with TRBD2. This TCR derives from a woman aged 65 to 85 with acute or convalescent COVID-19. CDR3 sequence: CASSLGGGEVRYFF. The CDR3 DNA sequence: TGTGCCAGCAGCTTAGGTGGGGGGGAAGTTAGGTATTTCTTC.